These 29 T cell receptor beta chains share one sample of origin, sequenced in a study of cytomegalovirus exposure and HLA in healthy donors. The PCR made use of 60 Vbeta and 13 Jbeta primers. Some clones are missing from TCRdb's copy, which holds only in-frame ones; the method was immunoSEQ multiplex PCR. The sample totals roughly 51,000 clones. Material: PBMCs. Receptors originate from a woman in her forties or fifties in good health and CMV-seropositive.

The chain has TRBV10-3 and TRBJ2-1; 7 bases map to TRBD2. From germline, CDR1 is ENHRY and CDR2 SYGVKD. The CDR3 contains 14 residues. Losses at the gene ends were 11 bases for V and 9 bases for J; bases not matched to a gene: 16. CDR3 nucleotide sequence: TGTGCCGCCTGCGGGGAGGGACTCCGAGGTGAGCAGTTCTTC. Its translation: CAACGEGLRGEQFF.

The chain employs TRBV7-3 and TRBJ2-7, with 10 bases lining up with TRBD1. This CDR3 is built from 15 residues. Germline V gene data show CDR1 as SGHTA and CDR2 as FQGTGA. V shed 4 bases and J 4 bases; nucleotides not matched to a gene: 7. CDR3 DNA sequence: TGTGCCAGCAGCTCGACAGGGGGCGCTTCTTACGAGCAGTACTTC. It encodes CASSSTGGASYEQYF.

J is TRBJ2-7 and V is TRBV2; 7 nucleotides align to TRBD1. This CDR3 contains 13 residues. Germline values: CDR1 SNHLY, CDR2 FYNNEI. The J segment lost 3 bases and the V segment lost 8 bases, leaving 7 bases of the junction unmatched. The CDR3 region is CASRDSPVYEQYF. CDR3 bases: TGTGCCAGCCGGGACAGTCCCGTCTACGAGCAGTACTTC.

The rearrangement joins TRBV5-6 to TRBJ2-2; a weak D match, TRBD2 (5 bases). The germline V gene encodes CDR1 SGHDT and CDR2 YYEEEE. V was shortened by 6 bases and J by 5 bases, with 11 bases between the two germline ends. The CDR3 has 13 amino acids. DNA of the CDR3: TGTGCCAGCACCCTCCCGGGGACCGGGGAGCTGTTTTTT. Translating gives CASTLPGTGELFF.

The rearrangement links TRBV7-8 to TRBJ2-4, with 10 bases identical to TRBD2. The V segment lost 2 bases and the J segment 2 bases; nucleotides outside the gene matches: 6. The germline V gene encodes CDR1 SGHVS and CDR2 FQNEAQ. The CDR3 is made up of 17 amino acids. The CDR3, as DNA: TGTGCCAGCAGCTTATACTCGACTAGCGGGTCCAAAAACATTCAGTACTTC. Its translation is CASSLYSTSGSKNIQYF.

The chain carries TRBV11-2 and TRBJ1-1; D call uncertain. There are 15 residues in the CDR3. V was trimmed by 6 bases and J by 1 base, leaving 15 bases between them. From germline, CDR1 is SGHAT and CDR2 FQNNGV. In DNA form, the CDR3 reads TGTGCCAGCAGTTTTAAATGGTCAGGGAACACTGAAGCTTTCTTT. Encoded protein: CASSFKWSGNTEAFF.

The rearrangement uses TRBV9 and TRBJ2-7, with D possibly TRBD2 on 6 matching bases. Trimming took 4 bases from V and 1 from J, leaving 9 bases between them. The CDR3 consists of 13 residues. Germline V CDR1 and CDR2: SGDLS, YYNGEE. The CDR3 DNA follows: TGTGCCAGCAGCTCGGGGGAGTCCTACGAGCAGTACTTC. Translated: CASSSGESYEQYF.

The chain employs TRBV27 and TRBJ2-7, with 10 nucleotides matching TRBD2. Germline trimming cut 2 bases from V and 7 bases from J; bases unmatched to any gene: 5. Looked up from germline, CDR1 is MNHEY and CDR2 is SMNVEV (reference sequence). The CDR3 has 14 residues. CDR3 sequence reads: CASSLIAGGGEQYF. Written as DNA, the CDR3 is TGTGCCAGCAGTTTAATAGCGGGGGGTGGGGAGCAGTACTTC.

The chain combines TRBV13 with TRBJ1-1, with 12 bases matching TRBD1. CDR3 length: 17 amino acids. The germline gives CDR1 PRHDT, CDR2 FYEKMQ (reference sequence). V lost 6 bases, J lost 4 bases, and 12 bases stayed unmatched. The CDR3 loop reads CASRHNPGQGAGTEAFF. The CDR3 DNA sequence: TGTGCCAGCAGACACAATCCGGGACAGGGGGCGGGCACTGAAGCTTTCTTT.

The chain has TRBV7-3 and TRBJ1-1; TRBD1 aligns across 8 bases. J lost 5 bases, V lost 5 bases, and 4 bases had no gene match. The CDR3 extends over 13 amino acids. Germline V gene lookup returns CDR1 SGHTA and CDR2 FQGTGA. The CDR3 protein is CASSQGADTEAFF. The CDR3 DNA is TGTGCCAGCAGCCAGGGGGCTGATACTGAAGCTTTCTTT.

The genes are TRBV28 and TRBJ2-7; 7 positions match TRBD1. From germline, CDR1 is MDHEN and CDR2 SYDVKM. CDR3 length: 12 amino acids. The ends lost 8 bases at V and 3 bases at J; junction bases unmatched: 4. The DNA for the CDR3 is TGTGCCAGCCTCCGGGACAGCTACGAGCAGTACTTC. As protein: CASLRDSYEQYF.

The V and J genes are TRBV7-2 and TRBJ2-5, with a weak D call TRBD2 (5 bases). From germline, CDR1 is SGHTA and CDR2 FQGNSA. The CDR3 has 15 amino acids. Trimming removed 3 bases from V and 2 bases from J, with 13 bases in between. CDR3 coding DNA: TGTGCCAGCAGCTTTCCTCTGGGAGCACAAGAGACCCAGTACTTC. Residues: CASSFPLGAQETQYF.

J is TRBJ2-3 and V is TRBV6-1; TRBD2 matches 11 bases. This CDR3 is built from 14 residues. The germline V gene has CDR1 MNHNS and CDR2 SASEGT. Losses at the gene ends were 6 bases for V and 5 bases for J; bases not matched to a gene: 4. DNA for the CDR3: TGTGCCAGCAGCGGCGGACTAGCGGGAGATACGCAGTATTTT. The encoded protein is CASSGGLAGDTQYF.

The chain has TRBV7-9 and TRBJ2-7; a weak D match, TRBD2 (5 bases). Germline V gene data show CDR1 as SEHNR and CDR2 as FQNEAQ (reference sequence). V gave up 1 base and J gave up 3 bases, with 7 bases separating them. This CDR3 spans 13 amino acids. In DNA, the CDR3 is TGTGCCAGCAGCTTAGGGACTCGCTACGAGCAGTACTTC. It codes for CASSLGTRYEQYF. The variable domain in full, with the rest retrieved from reference TRBV7-9 and TRBJ2-7, is DTGVSQNPRHKITKRGQNVTFRCDPISEHNRLYWYRQTLGQGPEFLTYFQNEAQLEKSRLLSDRFSAERPKGSFSTLEIQRTEQGDSAMYLCASSLGTRYEQYFGPGTRLTVT.

V and J are TRBV5-1 and TRBJ2-7; 10 bases agree with TRBD2. Germline V gene sequence: CDR1 SGHRS, CDR2 YFSETQ. V was pared by 1 base and J by 1 base, with 2 bases of the junction left unmatched. This CDR3 spans 15 amino acids. The CDR3: CASSLTAGGSYEQYF. As DNA, the CDR3 is TGCGCCAGCAGCTTGACAGCGGGAGGGTCCTACGAGCAGTACTTC.

The chain links TRBV11-2 to TRBJ2-3; 11 bases fit TRBD1. This CDR3 comprises 15 residues. The germline CDR1 and CDR2 sequences are SGHAT and FQNNGV. With V trimmed by 5 bases and J by 8 bases, 9 bases remained unmatched. CDR3 loop: CASSLPGTGGGTQYF. The CDR3 coding sequence is TGTGCCAGCAGCCTCCCCGGGACAGGGGGAGGTACGCAGTATTTT.

This chain uses TRBV10-2 with TRBJ2-7; D might be TRBD1 (6 bases). The CDR3 spans 14 residues. V lost 3 bases and J 5 bases, leaving 14 bases between the germline ends. Germline lookup yields CDR1 WSHSY and CDR2 SAAADI. The CDR3 sequence: CASSDTGWSHEQYF. The CDR3 DNA sequence: TGCGCCAGCAGTGATACAGGGTGGTCCCACGAGCAGTACTTC.

This chain joins TRBV2 and TRBJ2-5; D unclear. Per germline, CDR1 SNHLY and CDR2 FYNNEI. The CDR3 is 12 amino acids. V was shortened by 5 bases and J by 5 bases, with 9 bases between the two germline ends. This CDR3 reads CASSTVSETQYF. CDR3 sequence (DNA): TGTGCCAGCAGTACGGTCTCGGAGACCCAGTACTTC.

The chain recombines TRBV5-1 with TRBJ1-2, with D possibly matching TRBD1 (5 bases). Germline V lookup: CDR1 SGHRS, CDR2 YFSETQ. The CDR3 extends over 12 amino acids. Deletions cut 0 bases from V and 6 bases from J, with 6 bases between. CDR3 DNA: TGCGCCAGCAGCTTGGTAGGGGATGGCTACACCTTC. Its protein product is CASSLVGDGYTF. Full variable domain (outside the CDR3, taken from reference TRBV5-1 and TRBJ1-2): KAGVTQTPRYLIKTRGQQVTLSCSPISGHRSVSWYQQTPGQGLQFLFEYFSETQRNKGNFPGRFSGRQFSNSRSEMNVSTLELGDSALYLCASSLVGDGYTFGSGTRLTVV.

This chain links TRBV7-8 with TRBJ2-6; no clear D gene. The CDR3 runs 14 residues. V was shortened by 6 bases and J by 0 bases, with 6 bases between the two germline ends. Germline V CDR1 and CDR2: SGHVS, FQNEAQ. CDR3 in DNA: TGTGCCAGCAGTTACAGCTCTGGGGCCAACGTCCTGACTTTC. Residues: CASSYSSGANVLTF.

This chain joins TRBV7-7 and TRBJ2-7, with TRBD2 matching over 14 bases. V gave up 5 bases and J gave up 5 bases; unmatched junction bases: 11. Per germline, CDR1 SSHAT and CDR2 FNYEAQ (reference sequence). CDR3 length equals 17 residues. As DNA, the CDR3 is TGTGCCAGCAGCGTAGGGGGACTAGCGGGAGCCCAGAACGAGCAGTACTTC. Amino acid sequence: CASSVGGLAGAQNEQYF.

The chain carries TRBV6-5 and TRBJ2-1, with 10 bases aligning to TRBD2. The V and J ends lost 5 bases and 10 bases, in that order; junction bases with no gene match: 8. Germline CDR1 is MNHEY and CDR2 is SVGAGI. This CDR3 comprises 14 residues. CDR3 DNA: TGTGCCAGCAGTGTCCTAGCGGGGGTTCGGGAGCAGTTCTTC. Encoded protein: CASSVLAGVREQFF.

The rearrangement joins TRBV27 to TRBJ1-5; 7 bases are a match to TRBD1. CDR1 and CDR2 from the germline V gene are MNHEY and SMNVEV (reference sequence). The CDR3 sequence is 14 residues long. Losses at the gene ends were 5 bases for V and 9 bases for J; bases not matched to a gene: 10. CDR3 region: CASSPRDSATPQHF. The CDR3, as DNA: TGTGCCAGCAGTCCCAGGGACAGTGCCACGCCCCAGCATTTT.

Of note for this clone: One end of the junction fails to match germline, which may point to a read error. This sequence joins TRBV2 and TRBJ2-7, with a possible D match to TRBD2 (5 bases). Per the germline V gene, CDR1 is SNHLY and CDR2 is FYNNEI. This CDR3 is built from 10 residues. CDR3 DNA sequence: TGTGCCAGCAGTGGCCTCGGACTGTTTTTC. Its protein is CASSGLGLFF. The whole variable domain, filled in from reference TRBV2 and TRBJ2-7, reads EPEVTQTPSHQVTQMGQEVILRCVPISNHLYFYWYRQILGQKVEFLVSFYNNEISEKSEIFDDQFSVERPDGSNFTLKIRSTKLEDSAMYFCASSGLGLFFGPGTRLTVT.

The V gene is TRBV4-2, the J gene TRBJ2-2, with 8 nucleotides matching TRBD2. Trimming at V came to 1 base and at J to 5 bases, leaving 3 bases not matched to a gene. CDR3 length: 15 amino acids. Germline V gene data show CDR1 as LGHNA and CDR2 as YNFKEQ. The CDR3 spells CASSQAGGGTGELFF. The CDR3 DNA sequence: TGTGCCAGCAGCCAAGCCGGGGGGGGGACCGGGGAGCTGTTTTTT.

The chain links TRBV30 to TRBJ2-5; D possibly corresponds to TRBD1 (5 bases). The last part of the DNA fits TRBJ2-7 better; the J call may be wrong. Germline V gene data show CDR1 as GTSNPN and CDR2 as SVGIG (reference sequence). The CDR3 is 12 amino acids. CDR3 residues: CAGDRNSYEQYF. The CDR3 nucleotides read TGTGCCGGTGACAGAAACTCCTACGAGCAGTACTTC.

The chain uses TRBV11-2 and TRBJ2-5; a weak D match, TRBD1 (5 bases). This CDR3 is 12 amino acids long. Looked up from germline, CDR1 is SGHAT and CDR2 is FQNNGV. Trimming shortened V by 4 bases and J by 9 bases, and 12 bases separated the two germline ends. The CDR3 loop is CASSSYLGAQYF. Here the CDR3 DNA reads TGTGCCAGCAGCTCATATCTAGGGGCCCAGTACTTC. Together with reference TRBV11-2 and TRBJ2-5, the CDR3 gives the full variable domain: EAGVAQSPRYKIIEKRQSVAFWCNPISGHATLYWYQQILGQGPKLLIQFQNNGVVDDSQLPKDRFSAERLKGVDSTLKIQPAKLEDSAVYLCASSSYLGAQYFGPGTRLLVL.

The chain couples TRBV28 to TRBJ2-6; 9 bases are shared with TRBD1. The V and J ends lost 4 bases and 3 bases, in that order; junction bases with no gene match: 7. The CDR3 covers 17 residues. Germline CDR1 MDHEN, CDR2 SYDVKM. DNA of the CDR3: TGTGCCAGCAGTTACCCACAGGGGGCTAGTGGGGCCAACGTCCTGACTTTC. It translates to CASSYPQGASGANVLTF.

On this clone itself: The sample holds other DNA sequences that translate to the same CDR3. The chain links TRBV7-2 to TRBJ1-2, with 8 bases lining up with TRBD1. The junction had 7 bases not matched to a gene; V was cut back by 1 base and J by 6 bases. The CDR3 has 15 residues. Germline V lookup: CDR1 SGHTA, CDR2 FQGNSA. The CDR3 region is CASSLVQDRVHGYTF. CDR3 nucleotide sequence: TGTGCCAGCAGCTTAGTGCAGGACAGGGTCCATGGCTACACCTTC.